This T cell receptor beta chain stems from a study of T cell responses to AZD1222 COVID-19 vaccine. Sequenced by immunoSEQ multiplex PCR; TCRdb stores in-frame clones only, minus some. Of 66,000 or so clones in the sample, around 79% were seen once. The V and J ends lost 3 bases and 4 bases respectively, with 10 bases between them. Germline CDR1 MNHEY, CDR2 SMNVEV (reference sequence). This CDR3 contains 14 residues. This TCR came from an adult in good health. This material consisted of peripheral blood, taken on day 0 of MenACWY control vaccination. The rearrangement links TRBV27 to TRBJ2-1; D unclear. The CDR3 bases are TGTGCCAGCAGTTTGTCCTGGCCTTACAATGAGCAGTTCTTC. Its protein is CASSLSWPYNEQFF.